This entry concerns a single T cell receptor beta chain. Its antigen is still unknown. This table comes from immunoSEQ multiplex PCR, and its TCRdb copy is limited to in-frame clones, with some not included. The sample lists approximately 190,000 clones, roughly 92% occurring once. This specimen comes from a study of T cell responses to AZD1222 COVID-19 vaccine. Findings of the study overall: Baseline seropositives among AZD1222 recipients totaled only 5 to 7. Rises in breadth and depth of Spike-specific TCRs came after two AZD1222 doses. Clonal diversity may have been underestimated, and the donors were mostly white British, with more females than males.

The CDR3 sequence is 14 residues long. CDR1 is KGHSH, CDR2 LQKENI, per germline. Trimming pared 1 base from V and 4 bases from J, leaving 10 bases between. This receptor was taken from an adult who received the MenACWY meningococcal vaccine as a control. Sequences were derived from peripheral blood, sampled 28 days after the second dose of the MenACWY control vaccine. The chain combines TRBV18 with TRBJ1-1; D is ambiguous. The CDR3 here is CASSPLSSGTEAFF. The CDR3 bases are TGTGCCAGCTCACCACTCTCTAGTGGCACTGAAGCTTTCTTT.